This T cell receptor beta chain was sequenced during a study of T cell changes during pregnancy in multiple sclerosis. V was pared by 0 bases and J by 7 bases, with 14 bases between. The CDR3 has 16 residues. The germline gives CDR1 SGHDT, CDR2 YYEEEE. Libraries were prepared by immunoSEQ multiplex PCR; TCRdb keeps only in-frame clonotypes and omits some of them. The sample carries 65,000 to 90,000 clones, roughly 92% recorded once. The sequence derives from a female donor with multiple sclerosis, enrolled in a pregnancy study. J is TRBJ1-6 and V is TRBV5-6, with D hard to call. The specimen was peripheral blood, collected in the second trimester of pregnancy. DNA of the CDR3: TGTGCCAGCAGCTTGGCCCGGGGAACTCTAAATTCACCCCTCCACTTT. Its translation is CASSLARGTLNSPLHF.